Presented here are 15 T cell receptor beta chains from one specimen sequenced in a study of CD4+ T cells in melanoma. The table came from immunoSEQ multiplex PCR; TCRdb's copy has only in-frame clones and leaves some out. This sample yields fewer than 15,000 clones, of which around four fifths are seen a single time; about 6.6% belongs to the top ten. The material sequenced was cells from a culture (not recorded whether cultured in vitro). The receptor source for this set is a human donor with melanoma.

V is TRBV5-1 and J is TRBJ2-1, with 8 positions matching TRBD1. The CDR3 contains 14 residues. The germline CDR1 and CDR2 sequences are SGHRS and YFSETQ. J was trimmed by 7 bases and V by 5 bases; bases with no gene match: 8. The CDR3 is CASSVAQGGNEQFF. The DNA of the CDR3 is TGCGCCAGCAGTGTCGCACAGGGGGGTAATGAGCAGTTCTTC.

This chain links TRBV30 with TRBJ1-3; no reliable D call. CDR1 is GTSNPN and CDR2 is SVGIG in the germline V gene (reference sequence). The CDR3 is made up of 15 amino acids. V shed 4 bases and J shed 0 bases, with 13 bases lying between them. CDR3 sequence (DNA): TGTGCCTGGAAGCTAGGATTCATCTCTGGAAACACCATATATTTT. Protein sequence: CAWKLGFISGNTIYF.

The genes are TRBV4-1 and TRBJ1-5; 8 nucleotides align to TRBD1. Germline V gene lookup returns CDR1 MGHRA and CDR2 YSYEKL. The CDR3 sequence is 14 residues long. The ends lost 4 bases at V and 5 bases at J; junction bases unmatched: 4. CDR3 loop: CASSRQGRDQPQHF. CDR3 in DNA: TGCGCCAGCAGCCGACAGGGGAGGGATCAGCCCCAGCATTTT.

This clone was counted a few times. V is TRBV5-1 and J is TRBJ2-7; D may be TRBD1 (6 bases). V was clipped by 2 bases and J by 2 bases, with 11 bases between them. Germline loops: CDR1 SGHRS, CDR2 YFSETQ. The CDR3 contains 14 residues. This CDR3 reads CASSLGTTTYEQYF. The CDR3 nucleotides read TGCGCCAGCAGCTTAGGGACAACAACCTACGAGCAGTACTTC. Combining the CDR3 with reference TRBV5-1 and TRBJ2-7 gives the whole variable domain KAGVTQTPRYLIKTRGQQVTLSCSPISGHRSVSWYQQTPGQGLQFLFEYFSETQRNKGNFPGRFSGRQFSNSRSEMNVSTLELGDSALYLCASSLGTTTYEQYFGPGTRLTVT.

This clone was observed a handful of times. The gene calls are TRBV6-1 and TRBJ1-5, with D perhaps TRBD1 (6 bases). The length of the CDR3 is 12 residues. In germline, CDR1 is MNHNS, CDR2 SASEGT. V lost 6 bases to trimming and J lost 6 bases, with 9 bases between them. The CDR3: CASRVGAQPQHF. The CDR3 region has the DNA TGTGCCAGCAGAGTGGGGGCTCAGCCCCAGCATTTT.

The V and J genes are TRBV11-3 and TRBJ2-5; 7 bases line up with TRBD1. In germline, CDR1 is SGHNT, CDR2 YENEEA. The length of the CDR3 is 15 residues. Trimming at V came to 1 base and at J to 3 bases, leaving 5 bases not matched to a gene. The CDR3 region is CASSLGQGEEETQYF. CDR3 bases: TGTGCCAGCAGCTTAGGACAGGGCGAAGAAGAGACCCAGTACTTC. Looking up the rest from reference TRBV11-3 and TRBJ2-5 gives the full variable domain: EAGVVQSPRYKIIEKKQPVAFWCNPISGHNTLYWYLQNLGQGPELLIRYENEEAVDDSQLPKDRFSAERLKGVDSTLKIQPAELGDSAVYLCASSLGQGEEETQYFGPGTRLLVL.

V gene TRBV9 combines with J gene TRBJ2-6, with TRBD2 as a possible D gene (7 bases). V lost 0 bases to trimming and J lost 1 base, with 20 bases between them. This CDR3 region has 20 residues. Per the germline V gene, CDR1 is SGDLS and CDR2 is YYNGEE. The CDR3 here is CASSVAIGGRGKSGANVLTF. CDR3 nucleotide sequence: TGTGCCAGCAGCGTAGCAATTGGGGGGAGGGGGAAATCTGGGGCCAACGTCCTGACTTTC.

The chain joins TRBV9 to TRBJ1-3; a weak D match, TRBD1 (5 bases). The germline CDR1 and CDR2 sequences are SGDLS and YYNGEE. The CDR3 sequence is 16 residues long. The V and J ends lost 6 bases and 0 bases respectively, with 16 bases between them. The CDR3 reads CASTRGSAFSGNTIYF. CDR3 nucleotide sequence: TGTGCCAGCACTCGGGGCAGTGCCTTCTCTGGAAACACCATATATTTT. The full variable domain, with the rest looked up from reference TRBV9 and TRBJ1-3, is DSGVTQTPKHLITATGQRVTLRCSPRSGDLSVYWYQQSLDQGLQFLIQYYNGEERAKGNILERFSAQQFPDLHSELNLSSLELGDSALYFCASTRGSAFSGNTIYFGEGSWLTVV.

This chain connects TRBV29-1 to TRBJ1-2, with a possible D match to TRBD1 (6 bases). Germline V CDR1 and CDR2: SQVTM, ANQGSEA. Trimming stripped 6 bases from V and 8 bases from J, with 13 bases between. CDR3 length equals 11 residues. CDR3 DNA sequence: TGCAGCGTGGGACACGGCTGGGGCTACACCTTC. It specifies CSVGHGWGYTF.

V usage is TRBV11-1 and J usage is TRBJ1-6; unclear D gene. Germline assignment: CDR1 SGHAT and CDR2 FQDESV (reference sequence). This CDR3 has 14 amino acids. V was clipped by 3 bases and J by 7 bases, with 10 bases between them. The CDR3 DNA follows: TGTGCCAGCAGCTTGAAGAGTTGGAATTCACCCCTCCACTTT. This gives the protein CASSLKSWNSPLHF. The variable domain in full, with the rest retrieved from reference TRBV11-1 and TRBJ1-6, is EAEVAQSPRYKITEKSQAVAFWCDPISGHATLYWYRQILGQGPELLVQFQDESVVDDSQLPKDRFSAERLKGVDSTLKIQPAELGDSAMYLCASSLKSWNSPLHFGNGTRLTVT.

V gene TRBV11-2 combines with J gene TRBJ2-3; weak D call: TRBD1 (5 bases). Germline V CDR1 and CDR2: SGHAT, FQNNGV. V lost 1 base and J lost 0, with 14 bases in between. The CDR3 length is 17 residues. The CDR3 is CASSLALPGSSTDTQYF. CDR3 nucleotides: TGTGCCAGCAGCTTAGCCCTCCCAGGGTCTAGCACAGATACGCAGTATTTT.

The rearrangement joins TRBV7-3 to TRBJ2-1; 12 nucleotides match TRBD2. CDR3 size: 17 residues. Germline V gives CDR1 SGHTA, CDR2 FQGTGA. J gave up 9 bases and V 0 bases, and 9 bases lay outside the gene matches. The CDR3 loop is CASSLTSPSGGAAEQFF. CDR3 nucleotides: TGTGCCAGCAGCTTAACTTCCCCTAGCGGGGGGGCCGCTGAGCAGTTCTTC. Complete variable domain (other parts from reference TRBV7-3 and TRBJ2-1): GAGVSQTPSNKVTEKGKYVELRCDPISGHTALYWYRQSLGQGPEFLIYFQGTGAADDSGLPNDRFFAVRPEGSVSTLKIQRTERGDSAVYLCASSLTSPSGGAAEQFFGPGTRLTVL.

The genes are TRBV21-1 and TRBJ2-3. TRBV21-1 is a known pseudogene. CDR3 length equals 16 residues. The CDR3: CASISGASWGTDTQYF. CDR3 in DNA: TGTGCCAGCATTTCCGGGGCAAGTTGGGGGACAGATACGCAGTATTTT.

This rearrangement joins TRBV5-1 to TRBJ2-2; 10 bases map to TRBD1. Germline lookup yields CDR1 SGHRS and CDR2 YFSETQ. The CDR3 sequence is 14 residues long. Trimming took 5 bases from V and 6 from J; bases not matched to a gene: 4. CDR3 sequence: CASRSDRGPGELFF. The CDR3 DNA is TGCGCCAGCAGATCTGACAGGGGGCCCGGGGAGCTGTTTTTT.

As DNA, the CDR3 is TGTGCCAGCAGCAAACTCTGGGGCTACACCTTC. The encoded protein is CASSKLWGYTF. V usage is TRBV11-2 and J usage is TRBJ1-2; D is ambiguous. Looked up from germline, CDR1 is SGHAT and CDR2 is FQNNGV. The CDR3 totals 11 residues. V lost 5 bases to trimming and J lost 8 bases, with 9 bases between them.